This T cell receptor (beta chain) was obtained from a study of blood T cells in healthy people across ages (dated by TCRdb to between 2014 and 2016). For the wider study: Template switching captured roughly one uniquely barcoded TCR beta cDNA molecule per two T cells in model experiments. Age-related changes in TCR beta repertoire diversity were measured in the study by deep sequencing normalized with unique cDNA molecular identifiers. Four age groups were formed from the donors: young (average roughly 16 years), middle-aged (approximately 39), aged (approximately 60) and long-lived (less than 85). The study analyzed two additional independent replicas of 1 million unique cDNA reads from the same blood draw for two donors, one aged 18 to 29 and one aged 80 or older.

Donors were under 40 systemically healthy Caucasian individuals from Russia aged roughly 6 to 90 years. Approximately 9.7 milliliters of peripheral blood were drawn from each donor into EDTA-treated Vacutainer tubes. Ficoll-Paque density-gradient centrifugation was used to isolate PBMCs, with at least 6 million obtained per sample. Total RNA was extracted from PBMCs with Trizol reagent, with at least 5 micrograms obtained per sample. For every donor, an aliquot of PBMCs went through flow cytometry to measure the percentages of naive CD45RAhigh/CD27high T cells. This clonotype has just a few counts. The clone's antigen remains unknown. The record has no base qualities; no much larger clone is one base away. Broader findings and caveats from the paper: Estimates of total diversity from one million sequenced T cells were regarded as lower bounds and underestimates. Observed TCR beta diversity per million T cells fell roughly linearly with age, and a significant reduction was already apparent by age approximately 41. A strong correlation was found between observed TCR beta diversity and the percentage of naive T cells measured by flow cytometry. Compared with the aged group, the long-lived group had more naive CD4+ T cells, fewer expanded clones and increased TCR diversity, suggesting age selection. The CMV infection status of donors was not known, potentially confounding age-related changes in expanded clonotypes. Since profiling was done on bulk unsorted PBMCs, naive and antigen-experienced compartments could not be conclusively compared.

Libraries were constructed by 5' RACE. The sequencer was an Illumina HiSeq 2500. A second about 7 to 11 cycle PCR used a sample-barcoded 5' primer and a J-beta primer mix. A template-switch 5' adaptor carrying 12 random nucleotides introduced a unique molecular identifier onto each TCR beta cDNA molecule. At least 2.5 million CDR3-containing paired-end reads were obtained from each sample. The Mint cDNA synthesis kit, primed by a TRBC-specific oligonucleotide, was used to synthesize first-strand cDNA from all RNA. After uracil-DNA glycosylase treatment, a first 18-cycle PCR used universal primers M1SS and BC2_uni_R on all cDNA. On the study's bioinformatics: For normalization, 1 million high-quality reads, each with a distinct molecular identifier, were randomly selected from each sample. Reads sharing molecular identifiers were discarded rather than binned into consensus sequences. MiTCR, run with a Q25 quality threshold and the strictest error-elimination algorithm, handled CDR3 identification, clonotype clustering and error correction. A nonparametric unseen species model with Euler transformation was used to estimate lower-bound total TCR beta diversity. Starting from the raw public reads, TCRdb applied fastp trimming at Q25, assembled clones with MiXCR and retained in-frame beta chains. Each entry is one CDR3 protein sequence, shown with its most common DNA and genes. It is TCRdb's table, rather than the study itself, that gives the V and J calls and clone size. This sample holds hundreds of thousands of distinct CDR3 sequences; around 25% were observed only once. In total, the top ten clones hold around 9.2% of the sample.

CDR1 MDHEN and CDR2 SYDVKM were looked up in the germline V gene. The CDR3 runs 15 amino acids, cysteine and phenylalanine included. Of all the DNA, just the CDR3 is kept, 45 bases in frame from base 1. The germline V and J ends show losses of 6 bases and 4 bases respectively, and no gene match explains 10 bases of the junction. The data also belong to a second study, concerning T cells of mothers and their children. As described in the second report: The donors were nine systemically healthy Caucasian individuals, made up of three mothers and their six children. cDNA synthesis consumed the entire amount of extracted RNA, loaded at about 1.6 ug RNA in each 15 ul reaction. In the second PCR, the M1S primer introduced both the sample barcodes and 2-4 random nucleotides. More than 8 million TCR beta CDR3 reads were obtained from each mother, and millions of reads were obtained from each child. Thymic selection similarly shapes TCR recombination output in related and unrelated pairs, with minor effect from inherited differences. Normalized repertoire overlap was always found to be slightly, but never significantly, higher in related mother-child pairs than in unrelated mother-child pairs. With a sensitivity of around 97 clones per million clonotypes, no persistent microchimeric T cell clones were detected. The study used deep NGS to compare TCR beta repertoires of mothers and children, seeking features distinguishing related mother-child pairs from unrelated individuals. Mothers averaged approximately 41 +/- 4 years of age and children averaged about 10 +/- 4 years. After adapter ligation was performed with NEBNext reagents, the libraries were sequenced on an Illumina HiSeq 2000 with 100+100 nt paired-end reads. To avoid cross-contamination, the mother libraries and the child libraries were prepared a month apart and sequenced in separate runs. Between about 500,000 and 2,300,000 distinct TCR beta clonotypes were identified per donor. Naive TCR beta clonotypes were estimated from low-frequency clonotypes matched to each donor's FACS-determined naive share, without sorting.

Sequencing was done on a sample of blood. The rearrangement joined TRBV28 to TRBJ2-5; TRBD1 fits 8 bases in the junction. This receptor was identified in a boy under 18 in good health. The CDR3 sequence is CASSPSGGRGETQYF. The DNA is as follows: TGTGCCAGCAGCCCCTCAGGGGGCCGCGGAGAGACCCAGTACTTC.